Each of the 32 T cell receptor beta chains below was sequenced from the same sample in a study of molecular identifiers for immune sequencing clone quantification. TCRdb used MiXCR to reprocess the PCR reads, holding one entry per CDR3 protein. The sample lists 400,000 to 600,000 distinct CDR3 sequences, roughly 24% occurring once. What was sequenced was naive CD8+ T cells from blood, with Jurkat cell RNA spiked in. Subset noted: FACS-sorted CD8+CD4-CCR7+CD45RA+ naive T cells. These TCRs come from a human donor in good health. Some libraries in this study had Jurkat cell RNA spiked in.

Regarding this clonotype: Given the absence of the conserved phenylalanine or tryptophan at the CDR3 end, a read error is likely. The CDR3 sequence: CSARDPGLDFYEQYA. The CDR3 DNA sequence: TGCAGTGCTAGAGACCCAGGACTAGATTTTTACGAGCAGTACGCC. The gene calls are TRBV20-1 and TRBJ2-7; 7 bases are shared with TRBD2. V lost 0 bases to trimming and J lost 4 bases; unmatched junction nucleotides: 9. Germline-derived CDR1 and CDR2 are DFQATT and SNEGSKA (reference sequence). CDR3 length equals 15 residues.

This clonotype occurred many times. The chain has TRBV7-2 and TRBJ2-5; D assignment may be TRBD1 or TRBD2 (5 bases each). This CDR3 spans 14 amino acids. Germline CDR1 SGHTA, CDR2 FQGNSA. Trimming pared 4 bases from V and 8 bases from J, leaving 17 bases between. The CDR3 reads CASSSGTGLDTQYF. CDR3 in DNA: TGTGCCAGCAGCTCCGGGACCGGGCTCGACACCCAGTACTTC.

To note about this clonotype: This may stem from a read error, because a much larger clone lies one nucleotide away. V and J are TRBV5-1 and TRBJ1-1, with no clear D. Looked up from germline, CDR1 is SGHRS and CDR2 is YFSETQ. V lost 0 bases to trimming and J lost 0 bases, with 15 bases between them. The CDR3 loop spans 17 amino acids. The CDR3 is CASSLARNSPMNTEAFF. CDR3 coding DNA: TGCGCCAGCAGCTTGGCCAGGAATTCCCCGATGAACACTGAAGCTTTCTTT.

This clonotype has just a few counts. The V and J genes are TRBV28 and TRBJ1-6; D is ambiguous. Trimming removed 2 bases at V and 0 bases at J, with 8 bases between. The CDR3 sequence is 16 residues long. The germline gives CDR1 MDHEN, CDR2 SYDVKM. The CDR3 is CASSLHENSYNSPLHF. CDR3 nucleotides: TGTGCCAGCAGTTTACACGAAAACTCCTATAATTCACCCCTCCACTTT.

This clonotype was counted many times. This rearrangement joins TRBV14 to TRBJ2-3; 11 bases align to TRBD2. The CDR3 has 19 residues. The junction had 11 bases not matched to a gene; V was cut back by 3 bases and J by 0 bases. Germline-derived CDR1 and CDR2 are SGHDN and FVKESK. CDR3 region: CASSQTPGLAVESTDTQYF. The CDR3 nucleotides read TGTGCCAGCAGCCAGACACCGGGACTAGCGGTAGAGAGCACAGATACGCAGTATTTT.

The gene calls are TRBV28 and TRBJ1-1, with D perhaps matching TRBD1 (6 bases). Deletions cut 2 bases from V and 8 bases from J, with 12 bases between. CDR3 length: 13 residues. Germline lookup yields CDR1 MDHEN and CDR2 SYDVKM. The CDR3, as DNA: TGTGCCAGCAGTTTACGGGGGGCGGTGGAAGCTTTCTTT. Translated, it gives CASSLRGAVEAFF.

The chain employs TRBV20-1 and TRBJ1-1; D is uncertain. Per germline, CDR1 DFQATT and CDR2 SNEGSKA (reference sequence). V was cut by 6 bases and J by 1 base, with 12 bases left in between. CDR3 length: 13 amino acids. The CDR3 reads CSATPLGNTEAFF. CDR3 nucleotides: TGCAGTGCCACACCCTTGGGGAACACTGAAGCTTTCTTT.

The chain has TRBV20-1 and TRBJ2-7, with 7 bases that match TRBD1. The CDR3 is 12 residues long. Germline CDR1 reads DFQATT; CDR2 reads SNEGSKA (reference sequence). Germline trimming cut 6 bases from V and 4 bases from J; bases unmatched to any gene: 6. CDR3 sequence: CSAKDRLYEQYF. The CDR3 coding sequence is TGCAGTGCCAAGGACAGGCTGTACGAGCAGTACTTC.

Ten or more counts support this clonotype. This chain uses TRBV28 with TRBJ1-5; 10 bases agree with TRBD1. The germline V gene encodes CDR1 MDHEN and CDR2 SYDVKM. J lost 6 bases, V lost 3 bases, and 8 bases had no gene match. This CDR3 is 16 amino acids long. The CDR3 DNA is TGTGCCAGCAGTTTGACAGGGGGCGATTTTGGTCAGCCCCAGCATTTT. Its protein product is CASSLTGGDFGQPQHF.

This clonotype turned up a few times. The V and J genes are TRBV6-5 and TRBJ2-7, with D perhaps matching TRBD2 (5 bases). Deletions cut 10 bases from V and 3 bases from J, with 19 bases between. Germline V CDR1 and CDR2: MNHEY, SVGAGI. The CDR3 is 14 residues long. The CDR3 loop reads CATTGGTDYYEQYF. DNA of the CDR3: TGTGCCACTACGGGCGGAACTGACTACTACGAGCAGTACTTC.

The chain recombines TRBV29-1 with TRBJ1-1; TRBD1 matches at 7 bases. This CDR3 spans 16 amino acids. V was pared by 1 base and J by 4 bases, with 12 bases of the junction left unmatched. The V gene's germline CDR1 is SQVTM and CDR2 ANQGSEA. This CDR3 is CSVEALPGPGGTEAFF. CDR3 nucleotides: TGCAGCGTTGAAGCCCTTCCGGGACCAGGGGGCACTGAAGCTTTCTTT.

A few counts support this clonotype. The CDR3 DNA sequence: TGTGCCAGCAGATCGGGACAGGGGACTGAAGCTTTCTTT. Translated: CASRSGQGTEAFF. This chain joins TRBV7-6 and TRBJ1-1, with 10 nucleotides matching TRBD1. Germline V gene lookup returns CDR1 SGHVS and CDR2 FNYEAQ. This CDR3 has 13 amino acids. V shed 6 bases and J 5 bases; nucleotides not matched to a gene: 3.

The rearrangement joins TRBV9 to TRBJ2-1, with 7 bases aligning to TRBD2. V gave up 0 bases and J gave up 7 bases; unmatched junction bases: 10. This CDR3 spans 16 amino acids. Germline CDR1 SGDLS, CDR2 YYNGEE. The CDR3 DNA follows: TGTGCCAGCAGCGTAGCGGGGCTAGCGGATTTAAATGAGCAGTTCTTC. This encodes CASSVAGLADLNEQFF.

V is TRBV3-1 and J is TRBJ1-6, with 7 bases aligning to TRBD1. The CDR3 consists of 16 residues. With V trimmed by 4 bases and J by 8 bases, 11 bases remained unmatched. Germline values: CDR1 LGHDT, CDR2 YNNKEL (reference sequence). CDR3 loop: CASSLTTGEWYSPLHF. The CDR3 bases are TGTGCCAGCAGCCTTACCACAGGGGAATGGTATTCACCCCTCCACTTT.

CDR3 sequence: CSASFIAERTYEQYF. The CDR3 DNA is TGCAGTGCTTCCTTCATAGCGGAGCGGACCTACGAGCAGTACTTC. The chain is built from TRBV20-1 and TRBJ2-7; TRBD2 might be the D (6 bases). Trimming removed 5 bases from V and 2 bases from J, with 19 bases in between. Germline V gene lookup returns CDR1 DFQATT and CDR2 SNEGSKA (reference sequence). The CDR3 runs to 15 residues.

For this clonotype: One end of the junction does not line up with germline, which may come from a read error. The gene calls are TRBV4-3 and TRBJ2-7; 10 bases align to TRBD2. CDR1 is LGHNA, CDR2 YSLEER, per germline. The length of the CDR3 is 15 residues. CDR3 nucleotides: TGCGCCAGCAACCAAGCGTCTAGCGGGGGACCTGAGCAGTACTTC. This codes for CASNQASSGGPEQYF.

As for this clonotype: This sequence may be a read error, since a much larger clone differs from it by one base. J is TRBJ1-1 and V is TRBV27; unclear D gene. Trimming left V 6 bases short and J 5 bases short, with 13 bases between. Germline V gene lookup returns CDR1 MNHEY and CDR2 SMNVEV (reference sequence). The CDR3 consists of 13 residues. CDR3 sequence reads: CASSPTRLTEAFF. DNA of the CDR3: TGTGCCAGCAGCCCAACGAGGTTGACTGAAGCTTTCTTT.

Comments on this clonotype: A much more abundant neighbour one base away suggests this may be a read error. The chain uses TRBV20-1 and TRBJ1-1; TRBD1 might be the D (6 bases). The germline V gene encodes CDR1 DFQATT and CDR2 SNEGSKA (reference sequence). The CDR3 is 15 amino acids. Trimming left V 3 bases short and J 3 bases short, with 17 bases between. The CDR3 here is CSARDRRGPHTEAFF. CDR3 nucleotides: TGCAGTGCTAGGGATCGACGGGGGCCGCACACTGAAGCTTTCTTT.

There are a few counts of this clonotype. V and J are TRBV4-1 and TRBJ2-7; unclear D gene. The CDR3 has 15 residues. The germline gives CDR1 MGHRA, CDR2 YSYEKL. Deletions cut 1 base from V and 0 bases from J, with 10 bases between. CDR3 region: CASSQGLGNSYEQYF. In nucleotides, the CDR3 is TGCGCCAGCAGCCAAGGCCTCGGAAACTCCTACGAGCAGTACTTC.

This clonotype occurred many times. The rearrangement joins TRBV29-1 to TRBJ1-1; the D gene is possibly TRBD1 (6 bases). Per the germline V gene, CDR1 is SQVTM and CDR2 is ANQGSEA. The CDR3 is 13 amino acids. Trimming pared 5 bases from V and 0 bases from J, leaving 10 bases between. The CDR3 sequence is CSVPGQLNTEAFF. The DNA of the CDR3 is TGCAGCGTTCCCGGACAGCTGAACACTGAAGCTTTCTTT.

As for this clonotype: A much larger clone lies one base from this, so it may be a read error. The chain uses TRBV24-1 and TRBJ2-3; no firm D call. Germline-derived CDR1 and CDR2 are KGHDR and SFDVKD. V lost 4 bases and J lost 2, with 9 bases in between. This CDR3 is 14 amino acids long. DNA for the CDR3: TGTGCCACCAGTGAACCTGACACCACAGATACGCAGTATTTT. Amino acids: CATSEPDTTDTQYF.

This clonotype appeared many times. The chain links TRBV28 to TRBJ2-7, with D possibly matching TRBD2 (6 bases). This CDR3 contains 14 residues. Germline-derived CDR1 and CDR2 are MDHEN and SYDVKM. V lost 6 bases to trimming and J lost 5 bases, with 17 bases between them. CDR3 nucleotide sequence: TGTGCCAGCAGCGACATTCGCCCGGGGGACGAGCAGTACTTC. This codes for CASSDIRPGDEQYF.

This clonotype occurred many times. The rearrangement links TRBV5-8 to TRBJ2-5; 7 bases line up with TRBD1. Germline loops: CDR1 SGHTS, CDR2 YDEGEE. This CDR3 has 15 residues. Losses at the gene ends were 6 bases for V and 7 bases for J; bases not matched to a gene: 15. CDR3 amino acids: CASTQSGTAFWTQYF. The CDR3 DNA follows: TGTGCCAGCACTCAGTCGGGGACAGCTTTCTGGACCCAGTACTTC.

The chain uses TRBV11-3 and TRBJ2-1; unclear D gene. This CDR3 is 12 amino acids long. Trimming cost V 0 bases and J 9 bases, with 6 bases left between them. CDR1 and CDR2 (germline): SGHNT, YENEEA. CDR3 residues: CASSLDRTEQFF. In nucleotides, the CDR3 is TGTGCCAGCAGCTTAGATAGAACTGAGCAGTTCTTC.

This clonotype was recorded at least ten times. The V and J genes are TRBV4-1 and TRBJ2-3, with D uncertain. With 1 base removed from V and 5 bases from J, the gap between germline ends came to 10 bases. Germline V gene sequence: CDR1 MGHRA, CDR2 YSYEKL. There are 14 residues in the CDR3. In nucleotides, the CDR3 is TGCGCCAGCAGCCAAGTTGGCGGAGTAGATACGCAGTATTTT. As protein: CASSQVGGVDTQYF.

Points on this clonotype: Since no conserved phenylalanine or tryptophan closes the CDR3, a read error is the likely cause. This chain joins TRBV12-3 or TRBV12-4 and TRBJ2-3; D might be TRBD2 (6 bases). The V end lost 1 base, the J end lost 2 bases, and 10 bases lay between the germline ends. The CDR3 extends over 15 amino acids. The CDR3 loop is CASSLGTGDTDTQYL. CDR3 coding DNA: TGTGCCAGCAGTTTAGGAACGGGAGACACAGATACGCAGTATCTT.

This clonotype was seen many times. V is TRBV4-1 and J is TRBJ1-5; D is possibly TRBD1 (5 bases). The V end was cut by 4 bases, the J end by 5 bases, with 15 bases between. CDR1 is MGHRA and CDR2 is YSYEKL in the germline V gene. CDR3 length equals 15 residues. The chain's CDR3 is CASSLIEGQYQPQHF. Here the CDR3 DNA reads TGCGCCAGCAGCCTAATCGAGGGGCAGTATCAGCCCCAGCATTTT.

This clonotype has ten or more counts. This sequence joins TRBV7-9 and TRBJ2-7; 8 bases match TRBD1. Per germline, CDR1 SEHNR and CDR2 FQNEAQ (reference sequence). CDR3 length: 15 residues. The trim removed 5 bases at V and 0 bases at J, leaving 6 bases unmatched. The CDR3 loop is CASSPGDRNSYEQYF. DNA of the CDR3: TGTGCCAGCAGCCCGGGGGACAGGAACTCCTACGAGCAGTACTTC.

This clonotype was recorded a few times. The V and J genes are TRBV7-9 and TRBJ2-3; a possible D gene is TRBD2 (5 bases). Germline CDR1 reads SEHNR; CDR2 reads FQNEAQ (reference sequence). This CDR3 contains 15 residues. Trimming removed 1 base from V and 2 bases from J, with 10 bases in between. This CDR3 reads CASSLGTFDTDTQYF. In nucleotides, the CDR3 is TGTGCCAGCAGCTTAGGGACTTTCGACACAGATACGCAGTATTTT.

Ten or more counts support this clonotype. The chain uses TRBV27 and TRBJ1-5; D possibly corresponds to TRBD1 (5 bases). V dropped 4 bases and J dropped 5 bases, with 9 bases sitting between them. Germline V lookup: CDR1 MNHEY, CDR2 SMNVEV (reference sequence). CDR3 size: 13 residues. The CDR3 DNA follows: TGTGCCAGCAGTTCCCAGGGCTATCAGCCCCAGCATTTT. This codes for CASSSQGYQPQHF.

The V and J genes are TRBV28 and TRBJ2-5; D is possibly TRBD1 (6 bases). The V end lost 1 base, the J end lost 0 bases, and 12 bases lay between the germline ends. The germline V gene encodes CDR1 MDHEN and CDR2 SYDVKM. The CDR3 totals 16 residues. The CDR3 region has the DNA TGTGCCAGCAGTTTATTAGCAGGGGCAAACCAAGAGACCCAGTACTTC. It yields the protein CASSLLAGANQETQYF.

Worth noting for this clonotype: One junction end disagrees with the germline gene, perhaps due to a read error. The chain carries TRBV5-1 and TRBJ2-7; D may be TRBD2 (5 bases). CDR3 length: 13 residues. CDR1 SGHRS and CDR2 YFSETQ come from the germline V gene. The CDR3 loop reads CASGPEVANEPYF. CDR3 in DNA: TGCGCCAGCGGCCCGGAGGTAGCGAACGAGCCGTACTTC.